This T cell receptor (beta chain) was retrieved from a study of blood T cell repertoires in COVID-19. Study overall: From the United States, Italy and Spain came samples of acute and convalescent COVID-19. T cells, B-cell-depleted T cells, or PBMCs provided the cDNA or gDNA that served as material.

The data were produced by immunoSEQ multiplex PCR, yet TCRdb's version contains in-frame clones alone and is incomplete. The table has about 160,000 clones, approximately 87% seen once. Participants' own reports of clinical history determined their cohort assignment. V lost 3 bases, J lost 4 bases, and 15 bases lay in between. Germline assignment: CDR1 LNHDA and CDR2 SQIVND (reference sequence). The CDR3 length is 15 residues. The receptor comes from a woman aged 45-65 years who had recovered from COVID-19. The chain uses TRBV19 and TRBJ1-1, with D perhaps matching TRBD1 (5 bases). Sequenced material: PBMCs or T cells enriched from blood (not recorded which). CDR3 sequence: CASSILSGRSTEAFF. CDR3 bases: TGTGCCAGTAGTATCCTTTCAGGGCGATCCACTGAAGCTTTCTTT.